This T cell receptor (beta chain) was captured by sequencing in a study of vaccination effects on CD4 cells after COVID-19 (dated by TCRdb to about 2022). In terms of the full investigation: In the ViraFEST assay, PBMC were stimulated with viral peptide pools, and antigen-specific CD4+ T cell clonotypes were then identified by expansion using TCR sequencing. Participants received two doses of either the BNT162b2 or the mRNA-1273 mRNA SARS-CoV-2 vaccine. The Oncomine TCR Beta short-read assay on an Illumina iSeq 100 was used to sequence cultures from other donors in the study. The full study included 9 to 10 COVID-19 convalescent patients and a handful of SARS-CoV-2-naive healthy vaccine recipients. The study compared SARS-CoV-2 spike-specific CD4+ TCR repertoires before and after mRNA vaccination in COVID-19 convalescent patients and infection-naive vaccine recipients. A few million PBMC per well were cultured with around 9.8 ug/ml peptides in IMDM containing roughly 5% human AB serum, roughly 10 IU/ml IL-2 and gentamicin. Points the paper makes about the study in general: In healthy vaccine recipients, vaccine-induced clones were almost all SARS-CoV-2 mono-reactive, with only 1 of 255 cross-reactive with common cold coronaviruses. Only a small number of convalescent patients were included, and no early post-infection timepoints were available, which limited the study. Both infection-induced and vaccine-induced clones contracted markedly at late post-vaccination timepoints, which is consistent with waning T cell responses.

The library was generated by the immunoSEQ multiplex PCR assay. DNA from the cultured and isolated CD4+ T cells underwent TCR beta CDR3 sequencing. The authors processed their data as follows. The analysis removed non-productive TCR sequences, trimmed reads to the CDR3 region, and retained only CDR3s that were 7 or more amino acids long. The MANAFEST web app was used to pick out antigen-specific clonotypes by comparing their expansion in peptide wells with that in reference cultures. To be called positive, a clone needed expansion at FDR<0.05 compared with the reference and with all other wells, an odds ratio greater than 5, and a frequency greater than 0.1% in two replicate wells. Cross-reactive clonotypes were defined as significantly expanded in SARS-CoV-2 spike wells and in at least one common cold coronavirus spike condition. Levenshtein distance calculated with the stringdist R package was used to assess CDR3 similarity, and unrooted trees were constructed with ape in R 3.6.1. The table comes from immuneACCESS by way of TCRdb, which keeps in-frame sequences with V and J called. Part of the clones is missing from these tables; in studies checked, under half for an unresolved V gene and the rest for unknown reasons. The D gene and trimming were derived from the DNA, and the V and J assignments and clone size from that table. The sample table shows 45,000 to 50,000 clones, and approximately 70% are seen once. Together, the top ten hold 4.5% to 7% of the sample.

As for this clone: It has no known antigen specificity. Qualities for individual bases were not recorded, and no much larger clone is one base off.

After 10 days of culture, CD4+ T cells were isolated with the EasySep CD4+ T cell isolation kit. Negative nucleocapsid antibody results before and after vaccination confirmed that the healthy vaccine recipients had no prior SARS-CoV-2 infection. On days 3 and 7, half of the culture medium was replaced with fresh IL-2-containing medium. Unless otherwise noted, each peptide stimulation condition was cultured in triplicate wells. PBMC were separated from whole blood using Ficoll-Paque Plus gradient centrifugation and were then either cryopreserved at -140C or used fresh. The QIAamp micro DNA kit was used to extract genomic DNA from the cultured CD4+ T cells. The CDR3 goes from the cysteine to the phenylalanine over 14 residues. The kept DNA is CDR3 alone, 42 bases in frame from the first base. CDR1 and CDR2 (SGHDT, YYEEEE) derive from the germline V gene. The junction carries 14 bases between V and J, which are trimmed by 4 bases and 4 bases respectively.

The sequence links TRBV5-6 to TRBJ1-1; there is no confident call for the D gene. The sequence was collected from a human donor who received a COVID-19 vaccine. Material: CD4+ T cells from PBMCs cultured without peptide, obtained before COVID-19 vaccination. The CDR3 protein sequence reads: CASSTTGSRTEAFF. The sequence in DNA is TGTGCCAGCAGCACCACGGGTTCGCGCACTGAAGCTTTCTTT.